The T cell receptor (beta chain) under discussion was sequenced for a study of cytomegalovirus exposure and HLA in healthy donors. PCR amplification relied on 60 Vbeta primers (plus 13 Jbeta primers). Measured with immunoSEQ multiplex PCR; TCRdb has only the in-frame clones, and not every one. Among some 120,000 clones listed, around 75% were seen once. This clone came up a few times. V was pared by 3 bases and J by 1 base, with 2 bases of the junction left unmatched. The germline gives CDR1 SGHVS, CDR2 FNYEAQ. This CDR3 region has 14 residues. This rearrangement joins TRBV7-6 to TRBJ1-1; 7 nucleotides agree with TRBD1. The origin of this receptor is a young woman in good health and CMV-seronegative. Sequences were obtained from PBMCs. CDR3 in DNA: TGTGCCAGCAGCTTGGGACAGCAGAACACTGAAGCTTTCTTT. Amino acids: CASSLGQQNTEAFF.